This T cell receptor (beta chain) was obtained from a study of patients and donors after allogeneic stem cell transplantation. TCRdb called the RT-PCR reads again in MiXCR, with one record for every CDR3 protein. The data hold approximately 140,000 distinct CDR3 sequences, with about 36% observed a single time. The sample holds a few counts of this clonotype. The sequencing sample was made of blood, either unsorted or a sorted T cell fraction (not recorded which). The clonotype comes from a human donor who was either an allogeneic HSCT recipient or a stem cell or donor lymphocyte infusion donor (not recorded which). It is not recorded whose cells these are; they may come from a transplant donor.

Here the CDR3 reads CASSDELNYGYTF. CDR3 coding DNA: TGTGCCAGCAGTGATGAGCTCAACTATGGCTACACCTTC. V usage is TRBV6-6 and J usage is TRBJ1-2, with D unresolved. The CDR3 runs to 13 residues. CDR1 is MNHNY, CDR2 SVGAGI, per germline (reference sequence). V lost 5 bases to trimming and J lost 2 bases, with 9 bases between them.